This T cell receptor (beta chain) was recovered during a study of T cell responses to AZD1222 COVID-19 vaccine. Study as a whole: Pooling was applied to second doses at about 4 or about 12 weeks. Notes on the study in general: At baseline, just five or six AZD1222 recipients tested seropositive. It should be noted that donors were predominantly white British and more often female, and clonal diversity was possibly underestimated. Dominant at 160-218 and 743-854, vaccine-associated CD4 TCRs also spanned spike.

On this clone: The antigen is unknown.

Germline trimming cut 6 bases from V and 0 bases from J; bases unmatched to any gene: 2. There are 14 residues in the CDR3. Per the germline V gene, CDR1 is MNHNY and CDR2 is SVGAGI (reference sequence). Assay used: immunoSEQ multiplex PCR; TCRdb lists only in-frame clones, some missing. The table includes about 130,000 clones, roughly 90% detected once. The clonotype was recovered from an adult in good health. This chain connects TRBV6-6 to TRBJ1-3, with 7 bases lining up with TRBD1. The sequencing here drew on peripheral blood, taken on day 0 of AZD1222 vaccination. Written as DNA, the CDR3 is TGTGCCAGCAGCGGACAGGACTCTGGAAACACCATATATTTT. Its translation is CASSGQDSGNTIYF.